This T cell receptor beta chain is from a study of blood T cell repertoires in COVID-19 (TCRdb year 2020). Concerning the study at large: Collaborator samples came from the United States, Italy and Spain and covered acute and convalescent phases of COVID-19. The material from the prospective study consisted of cDNA or gDNA derived from T cells, B-cell-depleted T cells, or PBMCs. Deeply sampled blood TCRbeta repertoires from subjects exposed to, actively infected with, or recovered from COVID-19 were included in the dataset. A freely available public database, intended as a resource for researchers studying the immune response to SARS-CoV-2, is where the repertoires were released. The samples were drawn from the first 160 participants of the ongoing ImmuneRACE study and from some 1,300 subjects provided by 6 global collaborators. The sample metadata nearly always contained a de-identified subject ID, COVID-19 status, age in years and sex. HLA class I and class II types, where available, came from metadata supplied by the sample provider rather than from assay-based typing.

The immunoSEQ Assay, a bias-controlled multiplex PCR, was used to amplify TCRbeta CDR3 regions from genomic DNA. Turning to the authors' computational methods: The number of nucleated cells in each sample was estimated by amplification of reference gene primers within the assay. To quantify the absolute abundance of each unique TCRbeta CDR3 rearrangement, sequence reads were collapsed and filtered. Productive Simpson clonality was computed per sample as the square root of Simpson's diversity index over productive rearrangements. This is the immuneACCESS table as TCRdb keeps it, with only in-frame sequences that have V and J called. A part of the clones is gone; compared with another copy, unresolved V genes explain less than half, and the rest is unexplained. V and J calls and clone size are copied from that table; D and trimming were computed from the DNA. This sample is represented by about 400,000 clones; 88% of them were singletons. The top ten hold around 1.9% of the sample.

Paper-wide results and their limitations: The quantity of clinical and demographic metadata differed by source and by participant and was supplied without curation.

This clone was found a few times. The antigen it recognizes is unknown. There are no base qualities to consult, and no much larger clone falls within one base. Trimming costs V 3 bases and J 5 bases, and their ends lie 3 bases apart. CDR1 and CDR2 (MNHEY, SMNVEV) derive from the germline V gene (reference sequence). The CDR3 covers 11 residues, taking in both the cysteine and the phenylalanine. Just the 33-base CDR3 DNA is kept, in frame starting at base 1. Participants in the prospective study were aged 18 to 89 years, lived in 20 to 30 United States geographic areas, and enrolled through a virtual design. In the prospective study, cohorts were assigned on the basis of participant-reported clinical history obtained from a screening survey and a study questionnaire. Each participant in the prospective study had whole blood, serum and a nasopharyngeal or oropharyngeal swab collected by mobile phlebotomists. Prospective study participants could optionally give additional blood draws and questionnaires over an approximately 2-month period. Before DNA extraction, prospective study blood samples were shipped either frozen or at room temperature.

This sequence uses TRBV27 and TRBJ2-3, with the D segment identity uncertain. The clonotype originates from a woman aged 40 to 50 with acute COVID-19. What was sequenced was PBMCs or T cells enriched from blood (not recorded which). CDR3 reads: CASSFRDTQYF. DNA sequence: TGTGCCAGCAGTTTCAGAGATACGCAGTATTTT.